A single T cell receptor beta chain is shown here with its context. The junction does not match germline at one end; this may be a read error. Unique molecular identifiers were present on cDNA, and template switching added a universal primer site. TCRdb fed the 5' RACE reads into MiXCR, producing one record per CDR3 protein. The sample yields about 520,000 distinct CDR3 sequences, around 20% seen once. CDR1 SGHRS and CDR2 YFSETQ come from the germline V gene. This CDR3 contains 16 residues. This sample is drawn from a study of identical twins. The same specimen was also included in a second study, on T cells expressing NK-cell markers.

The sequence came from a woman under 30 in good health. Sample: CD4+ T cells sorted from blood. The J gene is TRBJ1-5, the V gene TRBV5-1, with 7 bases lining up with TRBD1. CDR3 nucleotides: TGCGCCAGCAGCCCAGGACAGGAGAATAGCAATCGGCCCCAGCATTTT. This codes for CASSPGQENSNRPQHF.